This TCR beta chain appears in the sequencing data of a study of blood T cell repertoires in COVID-19. The sample holds a few counts of this clone. Assay used: immunoSEQ multiplex PCR; TCRdb lists only in-frame clones, some missing. In the table there are approximately 74,000 clones, 75% to 95% of which are singletons. CDR1 MDHEN and CDR2 SYDVKM come from the germline V gene. Trimming removed 6 bases from V and 6 bases from J; junction bases left unmatched: 14. This CDR3 comprises 18 residues. This chain links TRBV28 with TRBJ2-1, with 13 bases that match TRBD2. The specimen was peripheral blood. The sequence was obtained from an older woman with active COVID-19. The CDR3 region is CASRTGTSGVMLGNEQFF. CDR3 in DNA: TGTGCCAGCAGAACCGGGACTAGCGGGGTCATGTTGGGCAATGAGCAGTTCTTC. The full variable domain, in which reference TRBV28 and TRBJ2-1 provide the parts outside the CDR3, is DVKVTQSSRYLVKRTGEKVFLECVQDMDHENMFWYRQDPGLGLRLIYFSYDVKMKEKGDIPEGYSVSREKKERFSLILESASTNQTSMYLCASRTGTSGVMLGNEQFFGPGTRLTVL.